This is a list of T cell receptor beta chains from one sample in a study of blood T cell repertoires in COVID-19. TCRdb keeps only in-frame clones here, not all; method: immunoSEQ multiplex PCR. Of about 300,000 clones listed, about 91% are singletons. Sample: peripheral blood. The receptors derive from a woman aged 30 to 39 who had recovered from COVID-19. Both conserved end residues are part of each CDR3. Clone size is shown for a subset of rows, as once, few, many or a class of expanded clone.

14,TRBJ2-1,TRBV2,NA,CASRKAGAYNEQFF
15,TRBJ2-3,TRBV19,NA,CASSHNRVGADTQYF
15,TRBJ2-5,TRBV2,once,CASRLGDTEWETQYF
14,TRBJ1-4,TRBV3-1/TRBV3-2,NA,CASTSLSTNEKLFF
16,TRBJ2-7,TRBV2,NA,CASYFFRDRGSYEQYF
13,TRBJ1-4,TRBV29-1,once,CSALGGGGEKLFF
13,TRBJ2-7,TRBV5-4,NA,CASSLATGDEQYF
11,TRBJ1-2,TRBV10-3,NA,CAISDGDGYTF
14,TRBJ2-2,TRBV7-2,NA,CASSLYLAGGELFF
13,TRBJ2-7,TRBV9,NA,CAGQGAAAYEQYF
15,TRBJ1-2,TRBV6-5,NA,CASSSPAGGADGYTF
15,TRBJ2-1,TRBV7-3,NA,CASSQMAGFYNEQFF
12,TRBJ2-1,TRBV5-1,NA,CASSLVFDEQFF
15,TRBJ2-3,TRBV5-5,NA,CASSPSSGSTDTQYF
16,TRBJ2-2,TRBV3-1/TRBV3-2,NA,CASSQGTTGWTGELFF
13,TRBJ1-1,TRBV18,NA,CASSLLGQPEAFF
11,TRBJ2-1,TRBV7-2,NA,CASSPYNEQFF
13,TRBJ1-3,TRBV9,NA,CASSVAGGDTIYF
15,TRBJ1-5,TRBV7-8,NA,CASSPRTASNQPQHF
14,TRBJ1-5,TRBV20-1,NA,CSASQGAGNQPQHF
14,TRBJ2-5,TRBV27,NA,CASSLGWGRETQYF
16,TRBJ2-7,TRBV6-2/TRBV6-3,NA,CASSYGISGGFYEQYF
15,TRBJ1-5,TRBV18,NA,CASSPGTVENQPQHF
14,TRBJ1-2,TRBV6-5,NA,CASSYSGTAYGYTF
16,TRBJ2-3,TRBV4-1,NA,CASSQEIDRRTDTQYF
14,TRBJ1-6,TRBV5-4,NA,CASSLGGISSPLHF
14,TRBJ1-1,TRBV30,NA,CAWDTDRGQTEAFF
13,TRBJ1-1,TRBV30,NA,CAWSVAGNTEAFF
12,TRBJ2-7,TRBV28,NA,CASSSTGYEQYF
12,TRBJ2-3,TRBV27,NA,CASSSMRATQYF
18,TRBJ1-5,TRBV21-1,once,CASSKEGKGKIGNQPQHF
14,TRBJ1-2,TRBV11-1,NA,CASSSSPGLVGYTF
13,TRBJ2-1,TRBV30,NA,CAWSSGVLREQFF
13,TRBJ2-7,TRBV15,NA,CATGRAPRDEQYF
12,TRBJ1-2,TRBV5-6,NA,CASSLSRAGYTF
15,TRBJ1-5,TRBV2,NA,CASSYLTGPGQPQHF
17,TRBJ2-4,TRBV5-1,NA,CASSPYPGGGTKNIQYF
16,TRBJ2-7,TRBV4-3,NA,CASSQGSGGTSYEQYF
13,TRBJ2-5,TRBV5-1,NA,CASSKGLEETQYF
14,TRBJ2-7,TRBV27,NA,CASSLGTGSYEQYF
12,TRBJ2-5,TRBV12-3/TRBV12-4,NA,CASSFVRETQYF
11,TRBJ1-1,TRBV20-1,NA,CSAGGESTAFF
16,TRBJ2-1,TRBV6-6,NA,CASSYGRLSLYNEQFF
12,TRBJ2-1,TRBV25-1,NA,CASSGMGGEQFF
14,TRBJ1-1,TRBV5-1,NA,CASSWGQVNTEAFF
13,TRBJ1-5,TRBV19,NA,CASSRDFNQPQHF